The next 12 T cell receptor beta chains were all read from a single sample in a study of CXCR3-negative and CXCR3-positive naive CD8 T cells. Study-wide points: TRB CDR3s were more hydrophobic in CXCR3-positive than in CXCR3-negative naive cells.

Their recognized antigens are unknown. Each TRB cDNA library was prepared by 5' RACE (with UMI labels). With the 5' RACE reads reprocessed, TCRdb shows one record per CDR3 protein and no DNA. With approximately 88,000 distinct CDR3 sequences in the sample, the ten largest clones hold approximately 0.5%. Sequencing used naive CXCR3+ CD8+ T cells from blood. Subset noted: CD45RO-CCR7+CD27+CD95- naive CD8+ T cells expressing CXCR3 (TNR3+). The source is a human donor in good health. Some clones in this sample may be carry-over from other donors' samples.

The CDR3 spells CASSYPGANYGYTF. The chain links TRBV6-2 or TRBV6-3 to TRBJ1-2; TCRdb designates TRBD1, a call that cannot be tested without DNA. The CDR3 is made up of 14 amino acids. CDR1 and CDR2 (germline): MNHEY, SVGEGT.

The chain joins TRBV7-9 to TRBJ2-2. Per germline, CDR1 SEHNR and CDR2 FQNEAQ (reference sequence). The CDR3 spans 11 residues. The CDR3 region is CASSGAGELFF.

This chain uses TRBV28 with TRBJ2-2; lacking DNA, the TRBD1 call made by TCRdb goes unchecked. The germline gives CDR1 MDHEN, CDR2 SYDVKM. CDR3 length: 15 residues. CDR3 sequence reads: CASSSGSVNTGELFF.

The chain links TRBV25-1 to TRBJ2-7; checking the TCRdb D call of TRBD1 is not possible without DNA. The CDR3 extends over 15 amino acids. Germline loops: CDR1 MGHDK, CDR2 SYGVNS. The CDR3 loop reads CASSEPLTGSYEQYF.

The chain couples TRBV6-2 or TRBV6-3 to TRBJ2-7; TCRdb's D call of TRBD1 is untestable without DNA. Per the germline V gene, CDR1 is MNHEY and CDR2 is SVGEGT. There are 14 residues in the CDR3. CDR3 protein: CASCRPRTSYEQYF.

The chain couples TRBV28 to TRBJ2-1. There are 14 residues in the CDR3. Germline assignment: CDR1 MDHEN and CDR2 SYDVKM. CDR3 protein: CASSSLGSYNEQFF.

The CDR3 protein is CASSQGAGGTDTQYF. The chain is built from TRBV3-1 and TRBJ2-3; without DNA, the TCRdb call of TRBD2 cannot be checked. This CDR3 region has 15 residues. In germline, CDR1 is LGHDT, CDR2 YNNKEL (reference sequence).

This chain links TRBV20-1 with TRBJ2-7; TCRdb calls TRBD1, which cannot be checked without DNA. The CDR3 has 17 amino acids. Germline V gene data show CDR1 as DFQATT and CDR2 as SNEGSKA (reference sequence). The CDR3 here is CSATPFPRDYSSYEQYF.

The J gene is TRBJ1-2, the V gene TRBV29-1. CDR3 length: 11 amino acids. Germline V gene data show CDR1 as SQVTM and CDR2 as ANQGSEA. The CDR3 here is CSVEWVYGYTF.

The chain joins TRBV14 to TRBJ2-3. This CDR3 is built from 13 residues. From germline, CDR1 is SGHDN and CDR2 FVKESK. CDR3 sequence reads: CASSQYLTDTQYF.

The chain employs TRBV27 and TRBJ2-7. Germline CDR1 and CDR2: MNHEY and SMNVEV (reference sequence). The CDR3 is 16 residues long. CDR3 residues: CASSLQGPVTPYEQYF.

The CDR3 is CASSSLLTGVGEQYF. The chain combines TRBV7-2 with TRBJ2-7; with no DNA, the TCRdb D assignment of TRBD1 cannot be verified. The CDR3 has 15 amino acids. CDR1 SGHTA and CDR2 FQGNSA come from the germline V gene.